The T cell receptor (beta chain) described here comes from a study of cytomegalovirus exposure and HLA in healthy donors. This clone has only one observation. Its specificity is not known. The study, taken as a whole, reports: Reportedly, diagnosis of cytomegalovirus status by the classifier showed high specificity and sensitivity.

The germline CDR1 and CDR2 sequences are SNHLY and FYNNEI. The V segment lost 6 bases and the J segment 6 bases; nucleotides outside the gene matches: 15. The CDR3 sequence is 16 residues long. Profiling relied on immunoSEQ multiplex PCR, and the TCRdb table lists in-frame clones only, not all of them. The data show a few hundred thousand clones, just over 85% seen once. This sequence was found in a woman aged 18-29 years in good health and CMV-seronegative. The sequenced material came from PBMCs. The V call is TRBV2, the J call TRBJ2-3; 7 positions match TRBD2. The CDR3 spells CASRRLSGTKGDTQYF. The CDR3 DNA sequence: TGTGCCAGCAGACGCCTGAGCGGGACCAAGGGGGATACGCAGTATTTT.